The 32 T cell receptor beta chains in this list originate from one sample, sequenced in a study of OX40 agonist ivuxolimab in advanced cancers. The repertoire was sequenced with immunoSEQ multiplex PCR; TCRdb's copy has only in-frame clones and lacks some. The profile shows about 60,000 clones, approximately 86% of them singletons. Source: CD4+ or CD8+ T cells sorted from blood, taken in a trial of the OX40 agonist ivuxolimab. The receptors originated from an adult with an advanced solid tumor such as melanoma, head and neck, liver or kidney cancer.

The chain is built from TRBV6-5 and TRBJ2-5, with no clear D. The CDR3 covers 13 residues. The V gene's germline CDR1 is MNHEY and CDR2 SVGAGI. Trimming cost V 0 bases and J 2 bases, with 4 bases left between them. The CDR3 coding sequence is TGTGCCAGCAGTTACTCCCCTCAAGAGACCCAGTACTTC. Amino acids: CASSYSPQETQYF.

Only one count was recorded for this clone. No DNA is shown, since the ends of the CDR3 on it are uncertain; the CDR3 is the one TCRdb lists. The V and J genes are TRBV19 and TRBJ2-1; whether TRBD2, the table's D call, matches the DNA was not checked. Germline V gene sequence: CDR1 LNHDA, CDR2 SQIVND (reference sequence). Inclusive of both ends, the CDR3 amounts to 15 amino acids. The CDR3 region is CASTSGGNHYNEQFF.

The chain couples TRBV15 to TRBJ2-5, with 7 bases aligning to TRBD2. Germline V gene data show CDR1 as LNHNV and CDR2 as YYDKDF (reference sequence). The CDR3 totals 16 residues. V dropped 1 base and J dropped 2; count of bases not matched to a gene: 7. CDR3 bases: TGTGCCACCAGCAGAGGGGGGGGAGGGAGACAAGAGACCCAGTACTTC. This encodes CATSRGGGGRQETQYF.

This chain joins TRBV2 and TRBJ2-7; possible D gene TRBD1, 6 bases. From germline, CDR1 is SNHLY and CDR2 FYNNEI. The CDR3 is made up of 12 amino acids. The V gene lost 7 bases and the J gene lost 4 bases, with 11 bases spanning the gap. CDR3: CASTGTQYEQYF. The CDR3, as DNA: TGTGCCAGCACCGGGACACAATACGAGCAGTACTTC.

V is TRBV6-6 and J is TRBJ1-4; D is ambiguous. V was trimmed by 8 bases and J by 2 bases, leaving 12 bases between them. The CDR3 length is 14 residues. Germline V lookup: CDR1 MNHNY, CDR2 SVGAGI (reference sequence). The CDR3 sequence is CASGTAETNEKLFF. Here the CDR3 DNA reads TGTGCCAGCGGAACAGCGGAGACTAATGAAAAACTGTTTTTT.

The CDR3: CASSVMRSSYNEQFF. CDR3 DNA sequence: TGTGCCAGCAGTGTCATGCGAAGCTCCTACAATGAGCAGTTCTTC. The chain links TRBV2 to TRBJ2-1, with unresolved D. Trimming shortened V by 4 bases and J by 0 bases, and 10 bases separated the two germline ends. Germline values: CDR1 SNHLY, CDR2 FYNNEI. CDR3 size: 15 residues.

This chain connects TRBV27 to TRBJ2-3; D is perhaps TRBD1 (5 bases). V was trimmed by 6 bases and J by 2 bases, leaving 12 bases between them. The CDR3 has 14 residues. Germline CDR1 and CDR2: MNHEY and SMNVEV (reference sequence). The DNA of the CDR3 is TGTGCCAGCAGGCACAGGAGCCACACAGATACGCAGTATTTT. It yields the protein CASRHRSHTDTQYF.

The rearrangement uses TRBV7-2 and TRBJ1-1; D remains ambiguous. The ends were cut back, 5 bases at V and 8 bases at J, with 18 bases in the middle. The CDR3 consists of 14 residues. Germline V gives CDR1 SGHTA, CDR2 FQGNSA. This chain's CDR3 is CASSRSQWTGEAFF. The CDR3 nucleotides read TGTGCCAGCAGCCGGTCCCAGTGGACGGGGGAAGCTTTCTTT.

The rearrangement joins TRBV28 to TRBJ1-2; D remains ambiguous. CDR1 MDHEN and CDR2 SYDVKM come from the germline V gene. Trimming took off 7 bases at V and 0 bases at J, with 21 bases between the two ends. The CDR3 sequence is 17 residues long. The DNA of the CDR3 is TGTGCCAGCAACCCAGCTTCTACAGTACCCACTAACTATGGCTACACCTTC. It translates to CASNPASTVPTNYGYTF.

The genes are TRBV9 and TRBJ1-1, with 10 nucleotides matching TRBD1. Trimming at V came to 3 bases and at J to 3 bases, leaving 5 bases not matched to a gene. Germline lookup yields CDR1 SGDLS and CDR2 YYNGEE. This CDR3 is built from 15 residues. CDR3 in amino acids: CASSALGTGDTEAFF. CDR3 sequence (DNA): TGTGCCAGCAGCGCACTTGGGACAGGGGACACTGAAGCTTTCTTT.

The J gene is TRBJ2-7, the V gene TRBV28; TRBD2 agrees at 7 bases. Germline CDR1 and CDR2: MDHEN and SYDVKM. V was clipped by 7 bases and J by 4 bases; unmatched bases: 13. This CDR3 spans 15 amino acids. As DNA, the CDR3 is TGTGCCAGCAAGGGAGGGGCTGGGGCGGTGTACGAGCAGTACTTC. This gives the protein CASKGGAGAVYEQYF.

This chain connects TRBV1 to TRBJ1-1; the table's D gene call, TRBD1, was not cross checked with the DNA. TRBV1 is labeled a pseudogene. The CDR3 length is 18 residues. The DNA for the CDR3 is TGCACCAGCAGCCCCCTACCGCTTGACAGGGGGGGGGACACTGAAGCTTTCTTT. Amino acids: CTSSPLPLDRGGDTEAFF.

This sequence joins TRBV29-1 and TRBJ2-7; a weak D match, TRBD1 (6 bases). The germline gives CDR1 SQVTM, CDR2 ANQGSEA. V dropped 4 bases and J dropped 0 bases, with 10 bases sitting between them. CDR3 length: 13 residues. CDR3 sequence: CSVAGGFSYEQYF. Here the CDR3 DNA reads TGCAGCGTTGCTGGGGGCTTCTCCTACGAGCAGTACTTC.

This chain joins TRBV28 and TRBJ1-2; D gene unclear. The CDR3 is made up of 15 amino acids. Germline V gives CDR1 MDHEN, CDR2 SYDVKM. The ends were cut back, 6 bases at V and 4 bases at J, with 18 bases in the middle. This CDR3 reads CASRADSTQSYGYTF. Here the CDR3 DNA reads TGTGCCAGCAGAGCGGACTCAACTCAAAGCTATGGCTACACCTTC.

The chain has TRBV28 and TRBJ2-2; D not resolved. CDR1 and CDR2 from the germline V gene are MDHEN and SYDVKM. This CDR3 region has 12 residues. The V end lost 5 bases, the J end lost 8 bases, and 9 bases lay between the germline ends. DNA of the CDR3: TGTGCCAGCAGTGCCCCGTGGGGGGAGCTGTTTTTT. This codes for CASSAPWGELFF.

In its sample, this clone was seen once. The rearrangement uses TRBV5-4 and TRBJ2-1, with TRBD2 identical over 9 bases. There are 16 residues in the CDR3. V lost 0 bases to trimming and J lost 10 bases; unmatched junction nucleotides: 11. The germline CDR1 and CDR2 sequences are SGHNT and YYREEE (reference sequence). CDR3 sequence reads: CASSLEGGRGIWEQFF. The CDR3 DNA is TGTGCCAGCAGCTTGGAAGGCGGGAGGGGGATTTGGGAGCAGTTCTTC. The full variable domain, with the rest looked up from reference TRBV5-4 and TRBJ2-1, is ETGVTQSPTHLIKTRGQQVTLRCSSQSGHNTVSWYQQALGQGPQFIFQYYREEENGRGNFPPRFSGLQFPNYSSELNVNALELDDSALYLCASSLEGGRGIWEQFFGPGTRLTVL.

The chain uses TRBV13 and TRBJ2-3, with 13 bases identical to TRBD2. Trimming removed 3 bases from V and 4 bases from J; junction bases left unmatched: 4. CDR1 PRHDT and CDR2 FYEKMQ come from the germline V gene (reference sequence). The CDR3 extends over 16 amino acids. In DNA form, the CDR3 reads TGTGCCAGCAGCTTCAAGACTAGCGGGAGGTCAGATACGCAGTATTTT. Protein: CASSFKTSGRSDTQYF.

The chain recombines TRBV15 with TRBJ2-5; D uncertain. CDR3 size: 13 residues. Trimming left V 6 bases short and J 2 bases short, with 10 bases between. Germline V CDR1 and CDR2: LNHNV, YYDKDF (reference sequence). The CDR3 DNA follows: TGTGCCACCAGGATAGGGCCGCAAGAGACCCAGTACTTC. This codes for CATRIGPQETQYF. The full variable domain, completed using reference TRBV15 and TRBJ2-5, is DAMVIQNPRYQVTQFGKPVTLSCSQTLNHNVMYWYQQKSSQAPKLLFHYYDKDFNNEADTPDNFQSRRPNTSFCFLDIRSPGLGDTAMYLCATRIGPQETQYFGPGTRLLVL.

The chain recombines TRBV7-2 with TRBJ2-4; D uncertain. The CDR3 extends over 14 amino acids. Trimming stripped 2 bases from V and 1 base from J, with 6 bases between. CDR1 and CDR2 from the germline V gene are SGHTA and FQGNSA. The CDR3 spells CASSLRLAKNIQYF. CDR3 DNA sequence: TGTGCCAGCAGCTTACGATTGGCCAAAAACATTCAGTACTTC.

This chain links TRBV7-2 with TRBJ1-2; D possibly corresponds to TRBD1 (5 bases). The CDR3 covers 14 residues. V lost 7 bases, J lost 4 bases, and 16 bases lay in between. Germline assignment: CDR1 SGHTA and CDR2 FQGNSA. The CDR3 DNA is TGTGCCAGCACCAAGATGGGGGAACGCTATGGCTACACCTTC. Translating gives CASTKMGERYGYTF.

This clone was seen a few times. At one of its ends the junction is not consistent with the germline gene, which may arise from a read error. The J gene is TRBJ1-2, the V gene TRBV6-5; TRBD1 is a possible D gene (6 bases). Germline V gene lookup returns CDR1 MNHEY and CDR2 SVGAGI. This CDR3 contains 12 residues. CDR3: CASSIGGGTPSF. The DNA of the CDR3 is TGTGCCAGCAGTATAGGTGGCGGGACACCCTCCTTC.

The chain employs TRBV28 and TRBJ2-1, with TRBD2 matching over 11 bases. The V gene end was trimmed by 5 bases and the J gene end by 6 bases; junction bases not matched to a gene: 12. From germline, CDR1 is MDHEN and CDR2 SYDVKM. The CDR3 is 17 residues long. The CDR3 DNA follows: TGTGCCAGCAGTCCTGATAGCGGGAGGGCCGGGGGCAATGAGCAGTTCTTC. Translating it yields CASSPDSGRAGGNEQFF.

Of note for this clone: One end of the junction does not line up with germline, which may come from a read error. This chain links TRBV11-3 with TRBJ2-2, with 10 bases matching TRBD1. The CDR3 has 12 amino acids. Germline lookup yields CDR1 SGHNT and CDR2 YENEEA. CDR3 DNA sequence: TGTGCCAGCAGCCAGGACAGGGGGGATCTGTTTTTT. Translating it yields CASSQDRGDLFF.

The rearrangement joins TRBV7-2 to TRBJ2-2; D is ambiguous. The CDR3 spans 15 residues. V lost 2 bases, J lost 0 bases, and 7 bases lay in between. Germline CDR1 SGHTA, CDR2 FQGNSA. The CDR3 loop reads CASSLLSSNTGELFF. The CDR3 nucleotides read TGTGCCAGCAGCTTACTCAGCTCGAACACCGGGGAGCTGTTTTTT.

This chain uses TRBV6-5 with TRBJ2-5; perhaps TRBD2 as D (5 bases). The ends were cut back, 6 bases at V and 1 base at J, with 9 bases in the middle. The CDR3 has 13 amino acids. In germline, CDR1 is MNHEY, CDR2 SVGAGI. This CDR3 is CASSTGLQETQYF. The CDR3, as DNA: TGTGCCAGCAGCACCGGACTCCAAGAGACCCAGTACTTC.

This rearrangement joins TRBV5-1 to TRBJ2-7; the match to TRBD2 covers 7 bases. CDR1 SGHRS and CDR2 YFSETQ come from the germline V gene. The CDR3 consists of 13 residues. J was trimmed by 2 bases and V by 8 bases; bases with no gene match: 7. The CDR3 DNA follows: TGCGCCAGTGTGGGAGCGGGAACCTACGAGCAGTACTTC. As protein: CASVGAGTYEQYF. The entire variable domain, with the rest obtained from reference TRBV5-1 and TRBJ2-7, is as follows: KAGVTQTPRYLIKTRGQQVTLSCSPISGHRSVSWYQQTPGQGLQFLFEYFSETQRNKGNFPGRFSGRQFSNSRSEMNVSTLELGDSALYLCASVGAGTYEQYFGPGTRLTVT.

The chain joins TRBV5-5 to TRBJ1-3; 9 bases match TRBD1. The V segment lost 1 base and the J segment 4 bases; nucleotides outside the gene matches: 3. This CDR3 has 15 residues. Germline CDR1 SGHKS, CDR2 YYEKEE (reference sequence). As DNA, the CDR3 is TGTGCCAGCAGCTTGTACAGGGGGCAAGGAAACACCATATATTTT. This encodes CASSLYRGQGNTIYF.

This chain uses TRBV7-2 with TRBJ2-5; a possible D gene is TRBD2 (6 bases). This CDR3 has 15 residues. Trimming removed 0 bases at V and 3 bases at J, with 11 bases between. CDR1 and CDR2 (germline): SGHTA, FQGNSA. This CDR3 reads CASSLAGGLEETQYF. CDR3 bases: TGTGCCAGCAGCTTAGCCGGGGGTCTGGAAGAGACCCAGTACTTC.

The rearrangement links TRBV10-3 to TRBJ2-1; D not certain. CDR1 is ENHRY and CDR2 is SYGVKD in the germline V gene. V shed 2 bases and J shed 5 bases, with 7 bases lying between them. This CDR3 is built from 13 residues. This chain's CDR3 is CAISEGNNNEQFF. The CDR3 DNA is TGTGCCATCAGTGAGGGCAATAACAATGAGCAGTTCTTC.

On this clone: The sample holds other DNA sequences that translate to the same CDR3. The chain couples TRBV5-6 to TRBJ2-7; maybe TRBD1 (6 bases). Germline V lookup: CDR1 SGHDT, CDR2 YYEEEE. V dropped 2 bases and J dropped 3 bases, with 15 bases sitting between them. CDR3 length: 15 residues. CDR3 in amino acids: CASSLGPGVGYEQYF. The DNA for the CDR3 is TGTGCCAGCAGCTTAGGTCCAGGGGTAGGCTACGAGCAGTACTTC.

This rearrangement joins TRBV6-6 to TRBJ2-2; TRBD2 agrees at 7 bases. The length of the CDR3 is 16 residues. V lost 7 bases and J lost 0; bases outside the gene matches: 8. Germline values: CDR1 MNHNY, CDR2 SVGAGI (reference sequence). The CDR3 loop is CASTKHSGSNTGELFF. The CDR3 coding sequence is TGTGCCAGCACTAAACATAGCGGGTCGAACACCGGGGAGCTGTTTTTT.

This clone was seen more than once but under ten times. This chain links TRBV5-1 with TRBJ2-1; no firm D call. The germline CDR1 and CDR2 sequences are SGHRS and YFSETQ. This CDR3 is 12 amino acids long. The V gene lost 2 bases and the J gene lost 6 bases, with 6 bases spanning the gap. CDR3: CASSLLVNEQFF. CDR3 coding DNA: TGCGCCAGCAGCTTATTGGTCAATGAGCAGTTCTTC.